The sequence of this T cell receptor (beta chain) was determined in a study of Ad26.COV2.S vaccination and SARS-CoV-2 variants. The sample's treatment: over 15 received Ad26.COV2.S at low or high dose, single or two shots; five or six received placebo; per-sample allocation not given. Collection of the samples took place on day 63 after the first injection of vaccine or placebo. The ends were cut back, 6 bases at V and 0 bases at J, with 15 bases in the middle. This CDR3 region has 15 residues. Germline lookup yields CDR1 MNHEY and CDR2 SVGAGI. Clones were read by immunoSEQ multiplex PCR, and TCRdb kept only the in-frame ones, dropping some. The sample lists about 400,000 clones, around 91% occurring once.

This sequence originates from a person aged 18-60 years who received the Ad26.COV2.S COVID-19 vaccine or a placebo. The chain links TRBV6-5 to TRBJ2-7; D not resolved. The specimen comprised peripheral blood, sampled in a trial of Ad26.COV2.S vaccine versus placebo. CDR3: CASSIASTSSYEQYF. The DNA for the CDR3 is TGTGCCAGCAGCATCGCCTCAACATCCTCCTACGAGCAGTACTTC.